This entry features one T cell receptor beta chain sequence. In the original workflow: Quantification of nucleated cells was approximated via reference gene primer amplification. Only in-frame clones appear in the TCRdb table, and some are missing; sequencing was by immunoSEQ multiplex PCR. V, J and clone size are taken as reported in that table, and D and trimming were inferred from the DNA itself. This table has roughly 250,000 clones, roughly 90% appearing once. This sample stems from a study of blood T cell repertoires in COVID-19. The wider study: Samples came from the United States, Italy and Spain, spanning acute and convalescent COVID-19.

The TCR originated in a woman aged 45-60 years who had recovered from COVID-19. Sequences were obtained from PBMCs or T cells enriched from blood (not recorded which).

CDR3 coding DNA: TGTGCCAGCAGCGATTCGGGACTAGCGTCCTACGAGCAGTACTTC. It encodes CASSDSGLASYEQYF. V gene TRBV7-2 combines with J gene TRBJ2-7, with 10 bases fitting TRBD2. CDR3 length: 15 amino acids. After removal of 5 bases from V and 1 base from J, the junction contained 5 bases not matched to a gene. The V gene's germline CDR1 is SGHTA and CDR2 FQGNSA.